A selection of T cell receptor beta chains follows, all from one sample in a study of OX40 agonist ivuxolimab in advanced cancers. Profiling relied on immunoSEQ multiplex PCR, and the TCRdb table lists in-frame clones only, not all of them. The sample includes 50,000 to 75,000 clones, roughly 84% of them seen just once. The source was CD4+ or CD8+ T cells sorted from blood, collected in a trial of the OX40 agonist ivuxolimab. These TCRs come from an adult with an advanced solid tumor such as melanoma, head and neck, liver or kidney cancer. The CDR3 runs from the conserved cysteine through the conserved F or W. Fields, in order: CDR3 DNA, CDR3 protein, D gene, V gene, J gene, clone size. The D gene is left open where the match is weak. Clone size, where shown, is once, few, many, or a class for clones that have expanded.

DNA: TGTGCCAGCAGCTTAGTTTCCTATGGCTACACCTTC
CDR3: CASSLVSYGYTF
D: NA
V: TRBV7-8
J: TRBJ1-2
size: NA

DNA: TGTGCTAGTGGTTTGGTAAATGGCGGGGAGCTGTTTTTT
CDR3: CASGLVNGGELFF
D: NA
V: TRBV12-5
J: TRBJ2-2
size: NA

DNA: TGTGCCAGCAGCTCCCCTAACGACAGGGTGTTAGCAGATACGCAGTATTTT
CDR3: CASSSPNDRVLADTQYF
D: TRBD1
V: TRBV11-1
J: TRBJ2-3
size: NA

DNA: TGTGCCAGCAGTGAGGACGGTTCCAGGACCCAGCATTTT
CDR3: CASSEDGSRTQHF
D: NA
V: TRBV2
J: TRBJ1-5
size: NA

DNA: TGTGCCAGCAGCTTATCGACGGGGGGTCCGTACAATGAGCAGTTCTTC
CDR3: CASSLSTGGPYNEQFF
D: TRBD2
V: TRBV5-4
J: TRBJ2-1
size: few

DNA: TGTGCCACCAGCAGAGCCTTTCGGAGCGGGGACACAGATACGCAGTATTTT
CDR3: CATSRAFRSGDTDTQYF
D: TRBD2
V: TRBV15
J: TRBJ2-3
size: NA

DNA: TGCGCCAGCAGCGGAACCACAGATACGCAGTATTTT
CDR3: CASSGTTDTQYF
D: NA
V: TRBV5-1
J: TRBJ2-3
size: NA

DNA: TGTGCCAGCAGCCAGGAGGGCAGGGGGCCCGGCTATGGCTACACCTTC
CDR3: CASSQEGRGPGYGYTF
D: TRBD1
V: TRBV14
J: TRBJ1-2
size: NA

DNA: TGTGCCAGCACCCCTGGGACCACAGATACGCAGTATTTT
CDR3: CASTPGTTDTQYF
D: NA
V: TRBV7-8
J: TRBJ2-3
size: NA

DNA: TGTGCCAGCAGCGCCCAGACTAGTGCGGCCGGGGAGCTGTTTTTT
CDR3: CASSAQTSAAGELFF
D: NA
V: TRBV7-6
J: TRBJ2-2
size: NA

DNA: TGTGCTAGTGGCGCAGGGGGCTTTACCTACGAGCAGTACTTC
CDR3: CASGAGGFTYEQYF
D: TRBD1
V: TRBV12-5
J: TRBJ2-7
size: NA

DNA: TGTGCCAGCAGCTCAACCGGGACAATTACGCGCCAAAACATTCAGTACTTC
CDR3: CASSSTGTITRQNIQYF
D: NA
V: TRBV5-6
J: TRBJ2-4
size: NA

DNA: TGCGCCAGCAGGGAGGCCACTGAAGCTTTCTTT
CDR3: CASREATEAFF
D: NA
V: TRBV10-2
J: TRBJ1-1
size: NA

DNA: TGTGCCAGCAGACAAGGCGTTATCAGAACTAGTAGAAACACCATATATTTT
CDR3: CASRQGVIRTSRNTIYF
D: NA
V: TRBV13
J: TRBJ1-3
size: once

DNA: TGCGCCAGCAGTGGAAGGCCAGGGACGGAGACCCAGTACTTC
CDR3: CASSGRPGTETQYF
D: NA
V: TRBV10-1
J: TRBJ2-5
size: NA

DNA: TGTGCCAGCTCACCTCAAACAGGGAGGGTCTCCTACGAGCAGTACTTC
CDR3: CASSPQTGRVSYEQYF
D: NA
V: TRBV18
J: TRBJ2-7
size: NA

DNA: TGTGCCAGTAGTAGAGACAGGGATCGGACTGAAGCTTTCTTT
CDR3: CASSRDRDRTEAFF
D: TRBD1
V: TRBV19
J: TRBJ1-1
size: NA

DNA: TGTGCCAGCAGTACCCTGGACACGGCCATGGGCGAGCAGTACTTC
CDR3: CASSTLDTAMGEQYF
D: NA
V: TRBV27
J: TRBJ2-7
size: NA

DNA: TGTGCCAGCAGGGGGGTGGGCGGATACTATGGCTACACCTTC
CDR3: CASRGVGGYYGYTF
D: NA
V: TRBV27
J: TRBJ1-2
size: NA

DNA: TGCAGCGTTGTTGGGTCAGGGACTAGCACAGATACGCAGTATTTT
CDR3: CSVVGSGTSTDTQYF
D: NA
V: TRBV29-1
J: TRBJ2-3
size: NA

DNA: TGTGCCAGCAGACTAGCGGGGGCCTCCACAGATACGCAGTATTTT
CDR3: CASRLAGASTDTQYF
D: TRBD2
V: TRBV7-2
J: TRBJ2-3
size: NA

DNA: TGTGCCAGCTCACCACTGGGGTGGGGACAGGTGGAACGAACCAACTATGGCTACACCTTC
CDR3: CASSPLGWGQVERTNYGYTF
D: TRBD1
V: TRBV18
J: TRBJ1-2
size: NA

DNA: TGTGCCAGCAGCTCCCGGGCCGCGAACACTGAAGCTTTCTTT
CDR3: CASSSRAANTEAFF
D: NA
V: TRBV7-9
J: TRBJ1-1
size: NA

DNA: TGTGCCAGCAGCCCCCCCCGGGAACAAAACAAGGGAGCTTTCTTT
CDR3: CASSPPREQNKGAFF
D: NA
V: TRBV7-9
J: TRBJ1-1
size: NA

DNA: TGTGCCAGCAGTTACTATAACTCCTACGAGCAGTACTTC
CDR3: CASSYYNSYEQYF
D: NA
V: TRBV6-6
J: TRBJ2-7
size: NA

DNA: TGTGCCAGCTCGGAATCGGGGGGGAGGTACGAGCAGTACTTC
CDR3: CASSESGGRYEQYF
D: TRBD2
V: TRBV6-5
J: TRBJ2-7
size: NA

DNA: TGTGCCAGCAGTTCACACAGGGGGGACATTCAGTACTTC
CDR3: CASSSHRGDIQYF
D: TRBD1
V: TRBV6-4
J: TRBJ2-4
size: NA

DNA: TGTGCCATCAGTGCGACAGGGCAGGGCAATCAGCCCCAGCATTTT
CDR3: CAISATGQGNQPQHF
D: TRBD1
V: TRBV10-3
J: TRBJ1-5
size: NA

DNA: TGTGCCAGTACCTCGGCTGGTGGCTATGGCTACACCTTC
CDR3: CASTSAGGYGYTF
D: NA
V: TRBV19
J: TRBJ1-2
size: NA

DNA: TGTGCCAGCAGCTTAACTGTAGGTCAGGGCCGAACCTTCTTC
CDR3: CASSLTVGQGRTFF
D: NA
V: TRBV7-9
J: TRBJ2-1
size: NA

DNA: TGTGCCAGCAGCCTGACTAGCGGGGGGGTAAAAGAGACCCAGTACTTC
CDR3: CASSLTSGGVKETQYF
D: TRBD2
V: TRBV6-6
J: TRBJ2-5
size: NA

DNA: TGTGCCTGGAGTGTACTAGCGCAAGCCGGGGAGCTGTTTTTT
CDR3: CAWSVLAQAGELFF
D: TRBD2
V: TRBV30
J: TRBJ2-2
size: NA

DNA: TGTGCCAGCAGTTACTCGGGGGGTGGAAACATTCAGTACTTC
CDR3: CASSYSGGGNIQYF
D: NA
V: TRBV6-5
J: TRBJ2-4
size: once

DNA: TGTGCCAGCAGTTACTCTGTCAGTAGTATCTCCTACGAGCAGTACTTC
CDR3: CASSYSVSSISYEQYF
D: NA
V: TRBV6-5
J: TRBJ2-7
size: NA

DNA: TGTGCCTGGAGACAGGGGAATTCACCCCTCCACTTT
CDR3: CAWRQGNSPLHF
D: TRBD1
V: TRBV30
J: TRBJ1-6
size: NA

DNA: TGTGCCAGTAGTACGGGACACTTTCTCTATGGCTACACCTTC
CDR3: CASSTGHFLYGYTF
D: NA
V: TRBV19
J: TRBJ1-2
size: NA

DNA: TGTGCCAGCAGCTCTTACCCAGGACAGGGCAAAGGCTATGGCTACACCTTC
CDR3: CASSSYPGQGKGYGYTF
D: TRBD1
V: TRBV11-2
J: TRBJ1-2
size: NA

DNA: TGTGCCAGCAGCTCCCAGGGACTGAACACTGAAGCTTTCTTT
CDR3: CASSSQGLNTEAFF
D: NA
V: TRBV7-2
J: TRBJ1-1
size: NA

DNA: TGTGCCAGCAGTCCCTCTAGCGGGGGGGCCAGTGAGCAGTTCTTC
CDR3: CASSPSSGGASEQFF
D: TRBD2
V: TRBV7-7
J: TRBJ2-1
size: NA

DNA: TGTGCCAGCAGTCATAACAATGAGCAGTTCTTC
CDR3: CASSHNNEQFF
D: NA
V: TRBV6-5
J: TRBJ2-1
size: NA

DNA: TGTGCCAGCAGTTGGGACAGGGGGCCCGGGGAAGCTTTCTTT
CDR3: CASSWDRGPGEAFF
D: TRBD1
V: TRBV2
J: TRBJ1-1
size: NA

DNA: TGCGCCAGCAGTCAGGAGGGGACAGGGCTCTCCTATAATTCACCCCTCCACTTT
CDR3: CASSQEGTGLSYNSPLHF
D: TRBD1
V: TRBV23-1
J: TRBJ1-6
size: NA